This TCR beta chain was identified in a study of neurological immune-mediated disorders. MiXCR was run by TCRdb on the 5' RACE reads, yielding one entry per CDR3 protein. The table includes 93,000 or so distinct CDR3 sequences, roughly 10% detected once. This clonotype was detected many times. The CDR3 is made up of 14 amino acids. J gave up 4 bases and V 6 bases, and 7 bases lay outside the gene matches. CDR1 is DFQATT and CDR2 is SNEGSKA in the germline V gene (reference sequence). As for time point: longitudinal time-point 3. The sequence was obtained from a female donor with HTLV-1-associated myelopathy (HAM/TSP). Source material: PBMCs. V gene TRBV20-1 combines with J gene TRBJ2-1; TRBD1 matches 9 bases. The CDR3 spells CSARTGGPYNEQFF. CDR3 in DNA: TGCAGTGCCAGAACAGGGGGCCCTTACAATGAGCAGTTCTTC.